The clone carrying this T cell receptor (beta chain) was seen only a few times. Antigen unknown. The data were obtained in a study of identical twins. In TCRdb, the 5' RACE reads were re-called with MiXCR into one record per CDR3 protein. The repertoire holds approximately 890,000 distinct CDR3 sequences, more than 9% seen once, with around 1.5% in the top ten. From germline, CDR1 is KGHDR and CDR2 SFDVKD. V shed 2 bases and J 1 base; nucleotides not matched to a gene: 3. The CDR3 runs to 16 residues. Findings of the study overall: For cord blood, abundant beta clonotypes had fewer insertions, unlike memory repertoires, which showed none. Cross-sectional statistics underpinned the conclusions; the same donors were not followed.

This sample also appeared in a second study, on yellow fever vaccine responses in identical twins.

This receptor was identified in a woman aged 18 to 35 in good health. The rearrangement links TRBV24-1 to TRBJ2-3; 9 positions agree with TRBD2. The sequencing sample was made of PBMCs. The CDR3, as DNA: TGTGCCACCAGTGATTCGACTAGCGGCCGCACAGATACGCAGTATTTT. Its translation: CATSDSTSGRTDTQYF.